This T cell receptor beta chain was obtained from a study of blood T cell repertoires in COVID-19. Authors' processing steps: Amplification of reference gene primers was used by the study to estimate nucleated cell counts. Method: immunoSEQ multiplex PCR; TCRdb's copy keeps in-frame clones and lacks some. That table is the source of V, J and clone size, and D and trimming were worked out from the DNA. Altogether about 310,000 clones are present, approximately 90% being singletons, with the ten largest covering over 8%. A remark on this clone: Other DNA sequences in the sample encode the same CDR3.

CDR1 LGHNA and CDR2 YSLEER come from the germline V gene. The CDR3 length is 15 residues. Trimming removed 1 base from V and 6 bases from J; junction bases left unmatched: 6. This receptor was identified in a woman aged 40 to 50 who had recovered from COVID-19. The sample comprised PBMCs or T cells enriched from blood (not recorded which). The chain has TRBV4-3 and TRBJ2-1, with 7 bases identical to TRBD2. The DNA of the CDR3 is TGCGCCAGCAGCCAAGGGACTAGTGAAATCAATGAGCAGTTCTTC. Encoded protein: CASSQGTSEINEQFF.